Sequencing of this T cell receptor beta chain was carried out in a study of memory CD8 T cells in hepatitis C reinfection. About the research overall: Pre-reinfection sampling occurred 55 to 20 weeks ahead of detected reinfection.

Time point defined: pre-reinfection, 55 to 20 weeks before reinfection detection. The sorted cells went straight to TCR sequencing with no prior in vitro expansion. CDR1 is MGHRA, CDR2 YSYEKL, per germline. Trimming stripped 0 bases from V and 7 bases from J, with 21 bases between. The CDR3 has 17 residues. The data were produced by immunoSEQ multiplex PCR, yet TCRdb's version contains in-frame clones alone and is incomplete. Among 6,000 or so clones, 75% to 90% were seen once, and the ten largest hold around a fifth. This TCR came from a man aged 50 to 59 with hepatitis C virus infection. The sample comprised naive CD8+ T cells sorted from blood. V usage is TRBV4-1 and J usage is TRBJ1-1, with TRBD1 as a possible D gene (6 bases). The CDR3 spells CASSQDGGAGAGDEAFF. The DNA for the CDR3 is TGCGCCAGCAGCCAAGATGGGGGCGCGGGAGCGGGGGATGAAGCTTTCTTT.